The TCR beta chain described here comes from a study of cytomegalovirus exposure and HLA in healthy donors (dated by TCRdb to 2016 to 2017). Background on the whole study: An earlier analysis of roughly 610 of the donors reported 276 Gb of sequence data and about 120 million unique TCR beta sequences obtained from about 179 million T cells. Roughly 320 gigabases of sequencing data and tens of millions of unique TCR sequences made up an early release that covered approximately 700 HLA-typed donors. The genetic ancestry cluster associated with self-reported Caucasian donors included around 76% of the 398 genotyped donors. The study was designed to test whether signatures of past pathogen exposure could be identified by cataloging public T cell receptors. The T cell repertoires of under 700 subjects were profiled by immunosequencing and related to cytomegalovirus serostatus. Along with the approximately 600-subject first cohort, a separate validation cohort of 120 different subjects was used. To predict cytomegalovirus infection status, the study combined high-throughput TCR immunosequencing, statistical association of individual TCRs with disease status, and machine learning. In a later analysis, previously published TCR beta repertoires from more than 500 donors were re-analyzed and high-resolution HLA genotyping was added so that TCR occurrence patterns could be studied. Rather than drawing on any new phenotypic data, the later analysis identified candidate immune exposures from TCR beta sequences and the way those sequences occurred across donors. An earlier analysis of 587 of the donors applied high-throughput TCR beta sequencing to assess whether each TCR beta V gene segment acted as functional or pseudogenic. Donor age, sex, ethnicity and CMV serostatus were compiled together with the repertoire data. A later genetic analysis took genome-wide SNP genotypes for about 65% of the roughly 670 donors and used that subset as a discovery cohort. All discovery cohort repertoires had been generated on a single sequencing platform. Both class I and class II loci were covered by HLA typing, at four-digit resolution. The number of donors typed differed by locus, with 629-630 for A, B, C, DRB1 and DQB1, roughly 520 for DQA1, about 610 for DPA1, and over 400 for DPB1. Four or five DR-DQ haplotypes were treated as single units for association and clustering because of strong linkage in the cohort. Across approximately 420 genotyped donors of the cohort, an average of about 240,000 unique TCR beta nucleotide sequences per donor were sequenced, and about a sixth of those sequences were non-productive. Overall results and qualifications from the work: The presence/absence analyses assumed that sequencing depth was roughly uniform across donors, and that assumption may not be true. Linkage disequilibrium might explain the correlated functional status among segregating V segments, but an unknown experimental factor could not be ruled out. A later analysis found that most CMV-associated TCR beta chains appeared HLA-restricted, with HLA associations seemingly driven largely by CMV exposure. A later genetic analysis reported fewer N-insertions in productive TCRs among donors in an Asian-associated ancestry cluster than the roughly 700-donor mean. The only immune exposure information available for the cohort was CMV serostatus. Some IMGT-functional V segments, including TRBV6-2 and TRBV6-3, could not be distinguished by the 87-base-pair reads and were therefore excluded. A further reported finding was that TCR beta sequences accurately predicted the HLA-A and HLA-B alleles for most subjects in the first cohort. In vitro tests confirmed that a few of the cytomegalovirus-associated TCR beta chains recognize cytomegalovirus antigens. In a later analysis, several top co-occurrence clusters were reported to appear linked to parvovirus B19, influenza, CMV and Epstein-Barr virus. In a later analysis, HLA-associated TCR beta chains were found to be more clonally expanded and to have lower generation probabilities than equally common non-associated chains. An association between a missense DCLRE1C variant and V-gene and J-gene trimming of TCR beta chains was found in a later genetic analysis and replicated in an independent cohort. In a later analysis, over 15,000 TCR beta sequences were associated with specific HLA alleles at a false discovery rate of 0.05. Only TCR beta chains were sequenced in this cohort, and the absence of alpha or paired-chain data limited detectable features. A group of highly shared sequence variants was considered likely to be a technical artifact of the sequencing pipeline. According to a later analysis, TCR association rates differed among HLA loci, with DRB1 alleles showing the most associated TCRs and HLA-C alleles showing the fewest. Broadly in line with IMGT annotations, most TCR beta V segments showed up in productive rearrangements about 87% or about 30% of the time in an earlier analysis of under 700 of the donors. Across donors, most TCR sequences were observed very rarely, whereas some public TCRs were present in many individuals. A total of 164 TCR beta chains were listed by the study as associated with cytomegalovirus. According to the authors, the approach could potentially be generalized to other disease states and immunological phenotypes. Because counts were too low, roughly 18 rarely observed V segments, including chromosome 9 orphons, were left out of the earlier analysis of about 620 of the donors. Because HLA typing was missing for some donors at each locus, association tests included only the typed subset. Strong co-occurrence of HLA alleles, especially DR and DQ, made assigning TCR associations to individual alleles difficult. Cytomegalovirus status was reported to be diagnosed by the classifier with high specificity and sensitivity in both the original and validation cohorts.

Turning to this clone: This clone's antigen is unknown. No base quality values were provided; no much bigger clone lies one nucleotide off.

The CDR3 spans 15 residues, from the cysteine through the phenylalanine. The CDR3 DNA has 45 bases and is translated from base 1. V and J are truncated by 0 bases and 7 bases respectively, leaving an intervening sequence of 14 bases. CDR1 and CDR2 are drawn from the germline V gene: SGDLS, YYNGEE. The library was obtained by the immunoSEQ multiplex PCR assay. The multiplex PCR relied on a mix of 60 forward primers for TCR Vbeta segments and 13 reverse primers for TCR Jbeta segments. The CDR3 region of rearranged TCR beta genes was amplified from genomic DNA by a multiplex PCR assay. The Illumina HiSeq System was used to sequence the amplified TCR beta libraries as 87-base-pair reads. Per the source publication's procedure: A later analysis counted some 74 million unique TCR beta chains across the 666 repertoires, and approximately 11 million of these chains were shared by at least two donors. To remove PCR and sequencing errors, raw reads were error-corrected and collapsed into unique sequences using a nearest-neighbor algorithm that merged closely related sequences. CDR3 sequences were aligned to IMGT reference sequences to assign V, D and J gene segments. For a sequence to be retained, a match of at least six nucleotides was required to both a V gene segment and a J gene segment. Rearrangements were classified as productive when the CDR3 lacked stop codons and remained in frame with V and J, and all other rearrangements were classified as non-productive. Following IMGT convention, CDR3 was defined as the stretch from the second conserved V-encoded cysteine to the conserved J-encoded phenylalanine. Sequences without an unambiguous match to a single V gene segment were excluded from the earlier analysis of about 630 of the donors. In an earlier analysis of several hundred of the donors, V segments were called functional above 56.7% productive rearrangements and were called segregating when the between-donor standard deviation exceeded 5%. A statistical classification framework was developed to diagnose cytomegalovirus status using the catalog of TCR beta chain sequences. V and J gene assignment, in a later analysis, came from comparing TCR nucleotide sequences with IMGT/GENE-DB human TR gene sequences. The TCRdist pipeline was used in a later analysis to assign CDR3 sequences and most-parsimonious VDJ recombination scenarios. In a later analysis, every TCR beta chain was defined by the combination of its CDR3 amino acid sequence and its V-gene family, and reads without a unique V-gene family were dropped. To address suspected cross-contamination and a sequencing artifact, a later analysis removed 550 to 750 highly shared, low-generation-probability nucleotide sequences. In a later analysis, a clonal expansion index was calculated for each public chain from normalized within-repertoire ranks of inferred template counts. In a later analysis, generation probabilities were computed using a VDJ recombination model fitted to out-of-frame rearrangements, and the results were checked against IGoR. In a later analysis, TCR-TCR, TCR-HLA and TCR-CMV co-occurrence was scored with hypergeometric tests, and a repertoire-size bias correction was applied to TCR pairs. A later analysis estimated false discovery rates by permuting HLA or CMV assignments 20 times. In a later analysis, co-occurring TCRs were grouped using DBSCAN, and TCRdist sequence similarity was added for clustering within HLA-allele-positive subsets. Co-occurrence clustering excluded repertoires with fewer than 30,000 or more than 120,000 public chains, plus five with anomalous nucleotide sharing. TCRdb obtained this table from immuneACCESS and retained in-frame rearrangements with V and J assigned. These tables miss some clones; where compared with another copy, unresolved V genes account for less than half of the shortfall, and the remainder is unexplained. The DNA was the basis for D and trimming; V, J and clone size are from that table. The sample data list approximately 99,000 clones, and 70% to 80% of these were observed just once. The biggest ten clones account for under 4% of the sample.

In total, approximately 690 healthy bone marrow donors made up the cohort. At the time of sampling, all cohort members were nominally healthy, though unrecorded immune exposures were likely present. The donor tested CMV seropositive, placing the donor among the 290 or so seropositive members of the cohort. Each donor provided a peripheral blood sample, and peripheral blood mononuclear cells were used for TCR beta sequencing. Genomic DNA was extracted from the blood cell samples with the Qiagen DNeasy Blood Extraction Kit. This clonotype was obtained from a male donor in good health and CMV-seropositive. The source material was PBMCs. The rearranged chain carries TRBV9 and TRBJ2-1; the best D guess is TRBD2, with 7 bases matching. The DNA is TGTGCCAGCAGCGTAGAGGCGGGGGCCAGAAATGAGCAGTTCTTC. Translated, this is CASSVEAGARNEQFF.